The TCR beta chain described here comes from a study of blood T cell repertoires in COVID-19. Across the study: COVID-19 samples collected from the United States, Italy and Spain covered acute and convalescent phases. PBMCs, B-cell-depleted T cells, or T cells were the source of the cDNA or gDNA that made up the material.

The CDR3 has 15 amino acids. Germline-derived CDR1 and CDR2 are MNHEY and SMNVEV (reference sequence). V shed 0 bases and J shed 0 bases, with 7 bases lying between them. Original processing methods: By means of reference gene primer amplification, nucleated cell counts were estimated. Produced via immunoSEQ multiplex PCR; TCRdb's table is partial and in-frame only. D and trimming come from the DNA, and the V and J calls and clone size come from that table. This table has 150,000 or so clones, around 83% appearing once. The TCR sequence derives from a man between 18 and 35 years old with acute or convalescent COVID-19. Sequenced: peripheral blood. The chain joins TRBV27 to TRBJ2-3; unclear D gene. CDR3 DNA sequence: TGTGCCAGCAGTTTATCAGTAGAAAGCACAGATACGCAGTATTTT. It specifies CASSLSVESTDTQYF.